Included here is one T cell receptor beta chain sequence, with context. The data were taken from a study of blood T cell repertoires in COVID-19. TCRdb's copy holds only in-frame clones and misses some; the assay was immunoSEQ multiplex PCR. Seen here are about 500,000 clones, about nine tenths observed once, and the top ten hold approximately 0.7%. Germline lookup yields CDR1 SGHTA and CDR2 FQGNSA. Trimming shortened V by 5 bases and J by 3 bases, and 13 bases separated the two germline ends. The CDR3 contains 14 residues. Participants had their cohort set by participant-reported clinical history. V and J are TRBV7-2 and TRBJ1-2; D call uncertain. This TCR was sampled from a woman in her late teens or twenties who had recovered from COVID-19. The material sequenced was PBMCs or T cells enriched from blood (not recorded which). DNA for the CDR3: TGTGCCAGCAGCCTGGATGGAGAAGACTATGGCTACACCTTC. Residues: CASSLDGEDYGYTF.